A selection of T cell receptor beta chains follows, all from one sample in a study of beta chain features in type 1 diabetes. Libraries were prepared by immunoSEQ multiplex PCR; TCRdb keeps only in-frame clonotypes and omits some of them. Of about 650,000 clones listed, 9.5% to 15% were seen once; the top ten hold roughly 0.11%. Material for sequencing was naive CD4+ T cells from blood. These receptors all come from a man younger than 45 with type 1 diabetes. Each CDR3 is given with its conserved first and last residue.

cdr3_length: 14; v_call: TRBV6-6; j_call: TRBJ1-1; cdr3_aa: CASRRQTMNTEAFF
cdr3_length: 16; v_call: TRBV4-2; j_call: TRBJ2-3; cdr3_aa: CASSQSQQPYTDTQYF
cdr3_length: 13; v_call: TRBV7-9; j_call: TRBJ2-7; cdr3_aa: CASRMTASYEQYF
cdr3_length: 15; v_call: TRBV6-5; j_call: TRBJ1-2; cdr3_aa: CASSYGWGGHYGYTF
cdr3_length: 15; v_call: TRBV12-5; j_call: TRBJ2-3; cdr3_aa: CASGLPGPRTDTQYF
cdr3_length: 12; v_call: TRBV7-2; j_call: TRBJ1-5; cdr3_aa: CASSLEAQPQHF
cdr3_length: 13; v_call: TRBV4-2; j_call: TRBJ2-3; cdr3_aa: CASSQVLADTQYF
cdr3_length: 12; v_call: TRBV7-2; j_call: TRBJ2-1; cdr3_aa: CASSSQGREQFF
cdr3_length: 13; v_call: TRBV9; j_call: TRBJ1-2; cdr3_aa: CASSVGTGGGYTF
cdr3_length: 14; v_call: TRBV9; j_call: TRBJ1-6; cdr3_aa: CASSYGQDNSPLHF
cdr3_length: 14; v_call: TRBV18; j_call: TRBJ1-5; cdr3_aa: CASSPDRGLQPQHF
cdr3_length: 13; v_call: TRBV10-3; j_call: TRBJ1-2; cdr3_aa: CAIGTGGVYGYTF
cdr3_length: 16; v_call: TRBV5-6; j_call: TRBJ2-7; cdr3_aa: CASSSVSRDSLYEQYF
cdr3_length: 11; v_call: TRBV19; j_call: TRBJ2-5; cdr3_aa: CASSMGETQYF
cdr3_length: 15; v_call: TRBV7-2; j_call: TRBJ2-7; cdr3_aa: CASSSLSAGEYEQYF
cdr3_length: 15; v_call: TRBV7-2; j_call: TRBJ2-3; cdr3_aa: CASSLARRSTDTQYF
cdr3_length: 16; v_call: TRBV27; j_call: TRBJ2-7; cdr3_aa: CASSSPPGGGNNEQYF
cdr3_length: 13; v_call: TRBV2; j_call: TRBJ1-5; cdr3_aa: CASRGTGYQPQHF
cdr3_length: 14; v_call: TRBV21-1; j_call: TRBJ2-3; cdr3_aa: CASTRDGSTDTQYF
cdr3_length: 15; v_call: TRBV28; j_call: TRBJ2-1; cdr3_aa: CASMTSPRGENEQFF
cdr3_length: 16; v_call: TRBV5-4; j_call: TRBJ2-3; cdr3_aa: CASSARLAPSTDTQYF
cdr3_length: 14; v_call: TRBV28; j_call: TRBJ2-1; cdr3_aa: CASSSLAGYNEQFF
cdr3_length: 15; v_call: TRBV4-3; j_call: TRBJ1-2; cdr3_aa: CASSRGGQGSGGYTF
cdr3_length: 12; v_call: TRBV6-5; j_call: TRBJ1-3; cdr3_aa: CASRGGGNTIYF
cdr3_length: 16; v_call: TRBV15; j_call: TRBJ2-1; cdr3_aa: CATSRGATQGYNEQFF
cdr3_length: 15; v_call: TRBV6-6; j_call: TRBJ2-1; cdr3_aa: CASSLPGQRYDEQFF
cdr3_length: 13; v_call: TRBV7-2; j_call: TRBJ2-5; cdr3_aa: CASSFPGGETQYF
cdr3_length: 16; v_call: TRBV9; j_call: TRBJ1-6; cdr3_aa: CASSVEEGKGSRALHF
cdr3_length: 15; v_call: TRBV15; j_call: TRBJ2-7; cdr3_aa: CATSARGTFPHEQYF
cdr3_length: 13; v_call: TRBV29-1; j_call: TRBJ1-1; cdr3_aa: CSVSGHLNTEAFF
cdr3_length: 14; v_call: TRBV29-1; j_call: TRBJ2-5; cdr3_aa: CSGGLSGGQETQYF
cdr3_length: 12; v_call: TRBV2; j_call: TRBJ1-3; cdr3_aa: CASGPFLNTIYF
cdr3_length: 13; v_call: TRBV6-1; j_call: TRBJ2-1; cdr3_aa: CATSGQVRNEQFF
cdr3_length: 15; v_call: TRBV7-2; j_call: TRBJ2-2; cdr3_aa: CASSYLAGVPGELFF
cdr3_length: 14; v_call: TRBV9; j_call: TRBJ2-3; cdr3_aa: CASSVAEAVDTQYF